This T cell receptor beta chain is from a study of response to subunit inactivated influenza vaccine. TCRdb analysed the RT-PCR reads with MiXCR anew, one entry per CDR3 protein. Of just under 550,000 distinct CDR3 sequences in the sample, under 30% are singletons; the top ten hold 2.8%. The data also belong to a second study, concerning T cells expressing NK-cell markers. That investigation notes: With UMIs, 5'RACE template switching was used to make TCR beta cDNA. Sorted T-cell subsets CD3+CD56+NKG2C+, CD3+CD56+NKG2C- and CD3+CD56-NKG2C+ were TCR beta-sequenced. Seropositivity for HCMV was found in most of the eight sequenced donors, with one seronegative. Where a handful of donors were concerned, these clonotypes also led the CD3+CD56-NKG2C+ fraction.

The clonotype comes from a man aged 50 to 59 who received an inactivated influenza vaccine. The specimen was CD4+ T cells sorted from PBMCs, collected roughly 12 days after vaccination.

CDR3 loop: CASSYLLDEQFF. The CDR3, as DNA: TGTGCCAGCAGTTACCTCCTGGATGAGCAGTTCTTC. The chain combines TRBV6-2 or TRBV6-3 with TRBJ2-1, with D uncertain. Per the germline V gene, CDR1 is MNHEY and CDR2 is SVGEGT. V gave up 2 bases and J gave up 8 bases, with 7 bases separating them. This CDR3 comprises 12 residues.